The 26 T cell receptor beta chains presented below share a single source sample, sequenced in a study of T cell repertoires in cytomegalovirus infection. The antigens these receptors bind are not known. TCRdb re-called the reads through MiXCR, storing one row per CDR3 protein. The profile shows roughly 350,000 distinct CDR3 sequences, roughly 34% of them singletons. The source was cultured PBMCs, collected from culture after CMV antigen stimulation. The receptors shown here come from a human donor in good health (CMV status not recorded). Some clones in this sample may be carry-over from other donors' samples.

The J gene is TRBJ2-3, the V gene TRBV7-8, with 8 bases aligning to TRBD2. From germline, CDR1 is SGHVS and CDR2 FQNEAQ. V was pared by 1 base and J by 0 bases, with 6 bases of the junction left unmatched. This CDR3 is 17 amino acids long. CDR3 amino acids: CASSLVLAGSSTDTQYF. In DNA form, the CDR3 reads TGTGCCAGCAGCTTAGTTCTAGCGGGTTCTAGCACAGATACGCAGTATTTT. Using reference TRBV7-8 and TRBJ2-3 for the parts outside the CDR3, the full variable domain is GAGVSQSPRYKVAKRGQDVALRCDPISGHVSLFWYQQALGQGPEFLTYFQNEAQLDKSGLPSDRFFAERPEGSVSTLKIQRTQQEDSAVYLCASSLVLAGSSTDTQYFGPGTRLTVL.

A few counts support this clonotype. CDR3 region: CASSQGFGLKYEQYF. The CDR3 coding sequence is TGCGCCAGCAGCCAAGGTTTTGGACTAAAATACGAGCAGTACTTC. The rearrangement links TRBV4-1 to TRBJ2-7; perhaps TRBD2 as D (6 bases). Trimming stripped 1 base from V and 4 bases from J, with 14 bases between. The CDR3 is 15 amino acids. Germline values: CDR1 MGHRA, CDR2 YSYEKL.

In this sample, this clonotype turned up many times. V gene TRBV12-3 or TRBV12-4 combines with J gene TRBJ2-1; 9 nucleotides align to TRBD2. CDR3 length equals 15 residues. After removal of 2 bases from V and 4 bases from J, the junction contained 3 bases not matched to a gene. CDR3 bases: TGTGCCAGCAGTTTACGACTAGCGGAGTACAATGAGCAGTTCTTC. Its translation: CASSLRLAEYNEQFF.

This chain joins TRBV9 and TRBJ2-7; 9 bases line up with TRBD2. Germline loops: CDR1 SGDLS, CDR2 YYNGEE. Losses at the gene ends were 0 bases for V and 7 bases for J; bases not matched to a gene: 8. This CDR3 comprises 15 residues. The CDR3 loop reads CASSVGVAGEREQYF. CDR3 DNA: TGTGCCAGCAGCGTAGGCGTAGCGGGAGAACGGGAGCAGTACTTC.

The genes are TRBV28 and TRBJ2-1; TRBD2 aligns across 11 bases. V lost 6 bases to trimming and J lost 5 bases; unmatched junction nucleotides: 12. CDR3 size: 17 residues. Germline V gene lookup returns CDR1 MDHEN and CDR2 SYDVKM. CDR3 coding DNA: TGTGCCAGCAGCCCTATGGGTAGCGGGAGGGGAAACAATGAGCAGTTCTTC. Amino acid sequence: CASSPMGSGRGNNEQFF.

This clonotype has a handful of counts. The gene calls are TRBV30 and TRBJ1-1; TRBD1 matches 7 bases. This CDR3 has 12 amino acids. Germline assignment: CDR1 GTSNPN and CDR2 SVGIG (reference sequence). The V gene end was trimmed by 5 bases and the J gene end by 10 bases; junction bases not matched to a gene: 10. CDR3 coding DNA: TGTGCCTGGTCTCAGGGACAGAGGGCAGCTTTCTTT. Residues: CAWSQGQRAAFF.

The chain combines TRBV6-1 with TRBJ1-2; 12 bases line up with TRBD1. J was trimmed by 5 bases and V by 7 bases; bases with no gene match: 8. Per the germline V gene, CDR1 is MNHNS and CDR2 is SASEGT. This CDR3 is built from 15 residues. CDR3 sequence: CASNRDRGLDYGYTF. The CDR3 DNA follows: TGTGCCAGCAACCGGGACAGGGGGCTTGATTATGGCTACACCTTC.

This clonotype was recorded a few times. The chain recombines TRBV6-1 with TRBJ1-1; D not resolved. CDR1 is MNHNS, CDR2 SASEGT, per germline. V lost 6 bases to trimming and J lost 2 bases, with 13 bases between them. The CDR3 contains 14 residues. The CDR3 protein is CASSFDGLNTEAFF. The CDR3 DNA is TGTGCCAGCAGCTTCGACGGTCTTAACACTGAAGCTTTCTTT.

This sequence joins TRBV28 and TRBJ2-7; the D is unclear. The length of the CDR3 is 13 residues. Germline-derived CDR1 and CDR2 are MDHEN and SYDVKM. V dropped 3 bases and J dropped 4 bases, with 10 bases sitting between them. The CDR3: CASSFALKYEQYF. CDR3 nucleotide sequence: TGTGCCAGCAGTTTTGCACTTAAATACGAGCAGTACTTC.

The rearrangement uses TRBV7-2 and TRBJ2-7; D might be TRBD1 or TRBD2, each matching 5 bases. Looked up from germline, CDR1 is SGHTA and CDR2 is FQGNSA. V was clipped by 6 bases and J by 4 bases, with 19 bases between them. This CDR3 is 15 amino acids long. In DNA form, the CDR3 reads TGTGCCAGCAGTACCTCTTGGGGGAGCGTATACGAGCAGTACTTC. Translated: CASSTSWGSVYEQYF.

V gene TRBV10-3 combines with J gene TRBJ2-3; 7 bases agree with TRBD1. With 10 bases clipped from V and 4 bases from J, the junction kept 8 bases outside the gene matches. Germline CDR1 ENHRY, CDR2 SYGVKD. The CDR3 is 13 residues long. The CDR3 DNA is TGTGCCACCCAGACAGGGATCGCAGATACGCAGTATTTT. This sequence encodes CATQTGIADTQYF.

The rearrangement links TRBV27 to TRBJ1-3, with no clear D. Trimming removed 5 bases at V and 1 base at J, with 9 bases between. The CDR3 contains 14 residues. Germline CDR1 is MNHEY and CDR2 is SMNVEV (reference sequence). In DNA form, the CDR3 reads TGTGCCAGCAGTCAGGATTTTTCTGGAAACACCATATATTTT. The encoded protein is CASSQDFSGNTIYF.

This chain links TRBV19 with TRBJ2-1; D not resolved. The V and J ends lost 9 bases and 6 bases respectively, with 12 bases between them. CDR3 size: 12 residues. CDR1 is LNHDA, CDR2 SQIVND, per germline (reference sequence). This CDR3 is CASARQGNEQFF. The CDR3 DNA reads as TGTGCCAGCGCGAGACAAGGCAATGAGCAGTTCTTC. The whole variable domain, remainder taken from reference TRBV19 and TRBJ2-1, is DGGITQSPKYLFRKEGQNVTLSCEQNLNHDAMYWYRQDPGQGLRLIYYSQIVNDFQKGDIAEGYSVSREKKESFPLTVTSAQKNPTAFYLCASARQGNEQFFGPGTRLTVL.

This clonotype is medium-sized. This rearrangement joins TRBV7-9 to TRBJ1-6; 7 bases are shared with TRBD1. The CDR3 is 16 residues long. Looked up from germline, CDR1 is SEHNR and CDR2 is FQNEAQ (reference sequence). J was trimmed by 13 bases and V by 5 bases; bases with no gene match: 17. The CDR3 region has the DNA TGTGCCAGCAGCCCGCCGGCCTGGCAGGGGGGGACTCCCCTCCACTTT. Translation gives CASSPPAWQGGTPLHF.

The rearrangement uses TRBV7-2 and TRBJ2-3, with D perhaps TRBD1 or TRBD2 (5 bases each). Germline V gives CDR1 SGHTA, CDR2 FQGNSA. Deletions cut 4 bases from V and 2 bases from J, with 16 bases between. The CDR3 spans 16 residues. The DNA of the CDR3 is TGTGCCAGCAGCTCTACCGCTGGGACCTACACAGATACGCAGTATTTT. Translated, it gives CASSSTAGTYTDTQYF. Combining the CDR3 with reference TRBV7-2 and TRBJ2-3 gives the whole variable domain GAGVSQSPSNKVTEKGKDVELRCDPISGHTALYWYRQSLGQGLEFLIYFQGNSAPDKSGLPSDRFSAERTGGSVSTLTIQRTQQEDSAVYLCASSSTAGTYTDTQYFGPGTRLTVL.

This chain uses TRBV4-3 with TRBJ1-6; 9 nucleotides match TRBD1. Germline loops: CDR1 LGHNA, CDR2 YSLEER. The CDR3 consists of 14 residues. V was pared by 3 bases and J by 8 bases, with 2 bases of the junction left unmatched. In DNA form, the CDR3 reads TGCGCCAGCAGCCATCGGGACAGGGATTCACCCCTCCACTTT. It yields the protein CASSHRDRDSPLHF.

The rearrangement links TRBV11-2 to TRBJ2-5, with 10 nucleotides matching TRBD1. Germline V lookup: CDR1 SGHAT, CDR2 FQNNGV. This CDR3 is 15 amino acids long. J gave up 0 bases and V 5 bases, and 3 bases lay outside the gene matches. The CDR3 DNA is TGTGCCAGCAGCCTGGACAGGGGGTACCAAGAGACCCAGTACTTC. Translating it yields CASSLDRGYQETQYF.

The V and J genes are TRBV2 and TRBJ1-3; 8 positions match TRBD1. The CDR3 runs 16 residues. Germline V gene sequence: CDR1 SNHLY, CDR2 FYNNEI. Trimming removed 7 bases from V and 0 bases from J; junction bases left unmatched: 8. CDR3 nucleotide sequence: TGTGCCAGCAATGGGCCCGGACAGGGCTCTGGAAACACCATATATTTT. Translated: CASNGPGQGSGNTIYF.

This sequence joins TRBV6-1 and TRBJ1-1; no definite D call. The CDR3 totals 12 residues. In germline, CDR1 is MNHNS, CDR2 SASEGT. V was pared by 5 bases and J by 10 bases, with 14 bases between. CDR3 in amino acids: CASSNGPSAAFF. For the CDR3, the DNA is TGTGCCAGCAGTAACGGGCCATCGGCAGCTTTCTTT.

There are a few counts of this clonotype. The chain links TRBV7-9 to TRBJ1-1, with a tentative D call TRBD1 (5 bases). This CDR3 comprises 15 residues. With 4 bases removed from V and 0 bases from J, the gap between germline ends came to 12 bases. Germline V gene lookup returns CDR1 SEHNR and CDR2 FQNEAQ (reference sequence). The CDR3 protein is CASSSGAVVNTEAFF. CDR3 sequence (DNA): TGTGCCAGCAGCTCTGGGGCGGTGGTGAACACTGAAGCTTTCTTT.

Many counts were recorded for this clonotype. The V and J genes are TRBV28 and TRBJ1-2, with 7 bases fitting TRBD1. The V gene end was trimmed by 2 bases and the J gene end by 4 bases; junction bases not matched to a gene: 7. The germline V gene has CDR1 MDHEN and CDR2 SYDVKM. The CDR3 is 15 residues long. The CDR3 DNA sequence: TGTGCCAGCAGTTTAGGGACAGATAGTTCCTATGGCTACACCTTC. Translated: CASSLGTDSSYGYTF.

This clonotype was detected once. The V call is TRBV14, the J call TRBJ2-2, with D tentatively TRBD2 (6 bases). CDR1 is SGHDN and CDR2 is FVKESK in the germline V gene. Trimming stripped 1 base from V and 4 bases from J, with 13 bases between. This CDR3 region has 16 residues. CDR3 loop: CASSQVTGAGTGELFF. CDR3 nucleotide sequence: TGTGCCAGCAGCCAAGTCACGGGAGCGGGCACCGGGGAGCTGTTTTTT.

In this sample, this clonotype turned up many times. CDR3 loop: CASSLYRTMNTEAFF. The CDR3 nucleotides are TGTGCCAGCAGCTTATACCGGACCATGAACACTGAAGCTTTCTTT. This chain uses TRBV7-2 with TRBJ1-1; no definite D call. Trimming removed 2 bases from V and 0 bases from J, with 10 bases in between. Germline V CDR1 and CDR2: SGHTA, FQGNSA. The CDR3 covers 15 residues.

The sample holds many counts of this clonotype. The CDR3 DNA reads TGTGCCAGCAGCCCTCGACTAGCGGGACTGGCAGATACGCAGTATTTT. The encoded protein is CASSPRLAGLADTQYF. The chain links TRBV7-2 to TRBJ2-3; 11 bases are a match to TRBD2. The CDR3 spans 16 residues. V trimming: 5 bases; J trimming: 4 bases; junction bases outside the gene matches: 8. Germline CDR1 reads SGHTA; CDR2 reads FQGNSA.

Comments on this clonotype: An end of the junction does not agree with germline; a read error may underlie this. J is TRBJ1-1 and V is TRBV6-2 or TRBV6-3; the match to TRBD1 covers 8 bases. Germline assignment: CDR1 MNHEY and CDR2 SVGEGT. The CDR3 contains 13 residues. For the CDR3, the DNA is TGTGCCAGCATCCCAGGGGGCCGGACTGAGGCTTTCTTT. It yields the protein CASIPGGRTEAFF.

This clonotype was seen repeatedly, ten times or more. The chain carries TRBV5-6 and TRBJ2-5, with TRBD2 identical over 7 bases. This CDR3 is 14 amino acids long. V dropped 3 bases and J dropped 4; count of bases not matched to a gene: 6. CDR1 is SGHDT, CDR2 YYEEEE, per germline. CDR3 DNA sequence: TGTGCCAGCAGCTCACTTAGACTAGCAGAGACCCAGTACTTC. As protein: CASSSLRLAETQYF.